The rows below give T cell receptor beta chains drawn from one sample of a study of PD-L1 blockade in urothelial cancer. Clones were sequenced by immunoSEQ multiplex PCR, and TCRdb holds only the in-frame ones, with some missing. This sample yields approximately 56,000 clones, of which around 86% are seen a single time; approximately 15% belongs to the top ten. The material was PBMCs, obtained around atezolizumab (anti-PD-L1) treatment. These receptor sequences come from a man in his sixties or seventies with urothelial cancer. Both conserved end residues are part of each CDR3. The D gene is left open where the match is weak. Only some rows state a clone size, as once, few, many or a class for expanded clones.

V	D	length	J	size	CDR3	DNA
TRBV7-9	TRBD1	15	TRBJ2-7	.	CASSKTQGSSYEQYF	TGTGCCAGCAGCAAAACACAGGGGAGCTCCTACGAGCAGTACTTC
TRBV5-1	TRBD2	15	TRBJ2-7	.	CASSLEAAGGYEQYF	TGCGCCAGCAGCTTGGAGGCAGCGGGAGGCTACGAGCAGTACTTC
TRBV6-1	.	14	TRBJ2-7	.	CASSEHQRPYEQYF	TGTGCCAGCAGTGAACATCAGAGGCCCTACGAGCAGTACTTC
TRBV28	.	11	TRBJ2-1	.	CASSYIHEQFF	TGTGCCAGCAGTTATATTCATGAGCAGTTCTTC
TRBV18	.	15	TRBJ1-2	few	CASSPPQGPNYGYTF	TGTGCCAGCTCACCACCCCAGGGGCCTAACTATGGCTACACCTTC
TRBV6-6	.	14	TRBJ1-4	.	CASSYGGVLEKLFF	TGTGCCAGCAGTTACGGAGGGGTCCTTGAAAAACTGTTTTTT
TRBV25-1	.	16	TRBJ2-2	.	CASSNLGGEVAGELFF	TGTGCCAGCAGTAACTTGGGGGGAGAAGTAGCCGGGGAGCTGTTTTTT
TRBV9	.	16	TRBJ2-7	few	CASSPGGPSELDEQYF	TGTGCCAGCAGCCCCGGAGGGCCCTCCGAGCTTGACGAGCAGTACTTC
TRBV6-1	TRBD2	16	TRBJ2-1	.	CASSGGRGGSRNEQFF	TGTGCCAGCAGTGGAGGTCGGGGCGGGAGTCGCAATGAGCAGTTCTTC
TRBV28	.	13	TRBJ2-7	once	CASSPSGNYEQYF	TGTGCCAGCAGCCCAAGCGGAAACTACGAGCAGTACTTC
TRBV25-1	.	16	TRBJ2-1	.	CASSELISGTQQEQFF	TGTGCCAGCAGTGAATTAATTAGCGGTACCCAACAAGAGCAGTTCTTC
TRBV18	.	13	TRBJ2-2	.	CASSPPGPGELFF	TGTGCCAGCTCACCACCGGGGCCCGGGGAGCTGTTTTTT
TRBV5-4	TRBD1	14	TRBJ2-5	.	CASRRDREGETQYF	TGTGCCAGCAGACGGGACAGGGAGGGAGAGACCCAGTACTTC
TRBV7-8	.	15	TRBJ2-1	.	CASSLGGPGYNEQFF	TGTGCCAGCAGCTTAGGAGGTCCAGGGTACAATGAGCAGTTCTTC
TRBV11-2	.	14	TRBJ2-7	.	CASSLLQVRYEQYF	TGTGCCAGCAGCTTATTACAGGTCCGTTACGAGCAGTACTTC
TRBV5-1	.	14	TRBJ1-1	.	CASSYQVANTEAFF	TGCGCCAGCAGCTACCAGGTCGCGAACACTGAAGCTTTCTTT
TRBV11-3	TRBD2	17	TRBJ2-4	once	CASSLVASGWVKNIQYF	TGTGCCAGCAGCTTAGTGGCTAGCGGGTGGGTCAAAAACATTCAGTACTTC
TRBV7-6	TRBD2	12	TRBJ2-3	.	CASRGLAGDEGF	TGTGCCAGCAGGGGACTAGCGGGAGATGAGGGTTTT
TRBV11-1	TRBD2	14	TRBJ2-7	.	CASKLAGTSPEQYF	TGTGCCAGTAAGCTAGCGGGAACCTCTCCTGAGCAGTACTTC
TRBV7-9	.	12	TRBJ2-2	.	CASSPYTGELFF	TGTGCCAGCAGCCCCTACACCGGGGAGCTGTTTTTT
TRBV5-4	.	18	TRBJ1-3	.	CASELRIGQSLSGNTIYF	TGTGCCAGCGAGCTTCGAATCGGACAATCCCTCTCTGGAAACACCATATATTTT